The 11 T cell receptor beta chains in this list originate from one sample, sequenced in a study of blood T cell repertoires in COVID-19. Only in-frame clones appear in the TCRdb table, and some are missing; sequencing was by immunoSEQ multiplex PCR. Seen here are under 150,000 clones, around four fifths observed once, and the top ten hold about 2.2%. The sequenced sample was peripheral blood. Every receptor here comes from a man aged 25 to 45 with acute or convalescent COVID-19.

The chain couples TRBV3-1 (or the pseudogene TRBV3-2) to TRBJ1-1; D unclear. CDR1 LGHDT and CDR2 YNNKEL come from the germline V gene (reference sequence). V lost 4 bases to trimming and J lost 7 bases, with 13 bases between them. The CDR3 length is 13 residues. The CDR3: CASSPNGEGEAFF. The CDR3 bases are TGTGCCAGCAGCCCGAACGGGGAGGGTGAAGCTTTCTTT.

This chain connects TRBV18 to TRBJ1-2; 7 nucleotides agree with TRBD1. The CDR3 spans 17 residues. The V segment lost 1 base and the J segment 7 bases; nucleotides outside the gene matches: 15. Germline-derived CDR1 and CDR2 are KGHSH and LQKENI. The CDR3 sequence: CASSPRQGPISAGGYTF. The CDR3 DNA reads as TGTGCCAGCTCACCACGACAGGGCCCGATATCCGCTGGTGGCTACACCTTC.

Remarks on this clone: The DNA is omitted, as the CDR3 cannot be located on it reliably, and the CDR3 follows TCRdb's listing. CDR3 residues: CASSQAVGQGSRFF. The chain has TRBV3-1 (or the pseudogene TRBV3-2) and TRBJ2-1; the table assigns TRBD1, which was not confirmed against the DNA. The CDR3 contains 14 residues when both ends are counted. Germline V gene lookup returns CDR1 LGHDT and CDR2 YNNKEL (reference sequence).

The chain has TRBV5-6 and TRBJ2-7; D is ambiguous. CDR1 is SGHDT, CDR2 YYEEEE, per germline. Trimming removed 4 bases at V and 0 bases at J, with 8 bases between. The CDR3 sequence is 13 residues long. Written as DNA, the CDR3 is TGTGCCAGCAGCCCCCGGAGCTCCTACGAGCAGTACTTC. Translated, it gives CASSPRSSYEQYF.

The chain joins TRBV11-2 to TRBJ1-2, with a tentative D call TRBD1 (6 bases). Germline V gene lookup returns CDR1 SGHAT and CDR2 FQNNGV. The length of the CDR3 is 17 residues. Between the trimmed V and J ends, which lost 4 bases and 4 bases, there was a span of 22 bases. As DNA, the CDR3 is TGTGCCAGCAGCTATGGGAGGGGGAACGGGATTCCCTATGGCTACACCTTC. Encoded protein: CASSYGRGNGIPYGYTF.

This chain's CDR3 is CASSYWGDASGNTIYF. CDR3 DNA: TGTGCCAGCAGTTACTGGGGGGACGCTTCTGGAAACACCATATATTTT. The chain has TRBV6-5 and TRBJ1-3; tentative D call: TRBD1 (5 bases). This CDR3 spans 16 amino acids. The V gene's germline CDR1 is MNHEY and CDR2 SVGAGI. V lost 1 base to trimming and J lost 1 base, with 11 bases between them.

The rearrangement links TRBV9 to TRBJ1-6; 11 bases line up with TRBD1. The germline gives CDR1 SGDLS, CDR2 YYNGEE. The V segment lost 3 bases and the J segment 6 bases; nucleotides outside the gene matches: 5. The CDR3 extends over 16 amino acids. The CDR3 protein is CASSGDRGSGNSPLHF. The DNA for the CDR3 is TGTGCCAGCAGCGGGGACAGGGGGTCGGGTAATTCACCCCTCCACTTT.

This rearrangement joins TRBV7-9 to TRBJ1-3; no clear D. The CDR3 runs 13 residues. Germline CDR1 SEHNR, CDR2 FQNEAQ (reference sequence). V was shortened by 5 bases and J by 4 bases, with 9 bases between the two germline ends. The CDR3 nucleotides are TGTGCCAGCAGCCAGAGGCGGGGAAACACCATATATTTT. This encodes CASSQRRGNTIYF. Full variable domain (remainder filled in from reference TRBV7-9 and TRBJ1-3): DTGVSQNPRHKITKRGQNVTFRCDPISEHNRLYWYRQTLGQGPEFLTYFQNEAQLEKSRLLSDRFSAERPKGSFSTLEIQRTEQGDSAMYLCASSQRRGNTIYFGEGSWLTVV.

This chain links TRBV27 with TRBJ1-6; 8 nucleotides agree with TRBD1. CDR1 and CDR2 from the germline V gene are MNHEY and SMNVEV (reference sequence). The CDR3 length is 16 residues. Germline trimming cut 6 bases from V and 0 bases from J; bases unmatched to any gene: 4. The CDR3 DNA reads as TGTGCCAGCAGCTGGACAGGGAGCTCCTATAATTCACCCCTCCACTTT. Residues: CASSWTGSSYNSPLHF.

V gene TRBV9 combines with J gene TRBJ2-7; 7 nucleotides match TRBD2. Germline CDR1 reads SGDLS; CDR2 reads YYNGEE. The CDR3 is 15 amino acids. V lost 4 bases to trimming and J lost 0 bases; unmatched junction nucleotides: 7. The CDR3 loop reads CASSPLAESSYEQYV. CDR3 DNA sequence: TGTGCCAGCAGCCCTCTAGCGGAAAGCTCCTACGAGCAGTACGTC.

This chain links TRBV11-2 with TRBJ1-3; D is unresolved. There are 15 residues in the CDR3. Germline CDR1 and CDR2: SGHAT and FQNNGV. Trimming shortened V by 6 bases and J by 3 bases, and 15 bases separated the two germline ends. The CDR3 coding sequence is TGTGCCAGCAGTTCATCCGACACCCTTGGAAACACCATATATTTT. Its translation: CASSSSDTLGNTIYF. Full variable domain (outside the CDR3, taken from reference TRBV11-2 and TRBJ1-3): EAGVAQSPRYKIIEKRQSVAFWCNPISGHATLYWYQQILGQGPKLLIQFQNNGVVDDSQLPKDRFSAERLKGVDSTLKIQPAKLEDSAVYLCASSSSDTLGNTIYFGEGSWLTVV.